The clone carrying this T cell receptor beta chain was observed a few times. The data were obtained in a study of T-cell memory formation after mild COVID-19. The CDR3 loop spans 14 amino acids. The V gene end was trimmed by 5 bases and the J gene end by 7 bases; junction bases not matched to a gene: 5. The V gene's germline CDR1 is MNHEY and CDR2 SVGAGI. TCRdb recomputed calls from the 5' RACE reads with MiXCR, one row per CDR3 protein. The sample consists of fewer than 700,000 distinct CDR3 sequences, roughly 17% of them appearing once. The source of this sequence is an adult woman who had mild COVID-19 (a few samples of this study predate the infection). Cell type and time point are not known. This sequence joins TRBV6-5 and TRBJ1-6; 7 bases align to TRBD1. Sequences were obtained from PBMCs or a T cell subset sorted from them (not recorded which). The CDR3 sequence is CASSRDSSNSPLHF. As DNA, the CDR3 is TGTGCCAGCAGTCGGGACAGCTCCAATTCACCCCTCCACTTT.